Shown below are 25 T cell receptor beta chains from a single sample sequenced in a study of blood T cell repertoires in COVID-19. Measured with immunoSEQ multiplex PCR; TCRdb has only the in-frame clones, and not every one. Among around 360,000 clones listed, 70% to 90% were seen once. Sample: PBMCs or T cells enriched from blood (not recorded which). The receptors shown here come from a man between 40 and 49 years old in a cohort exposed to, infected with or recovered from COVID-19 (not recorded which).

The chain employs TRBV7-9 and TRBJ1-3; D not resolved. Germline CDR1 reads SEHNR; CDR2 reads FQNEAQ (reference sequence). V lost 2 bases and J lost 4, with 6 bases in between. The CDR3 consists of 13 residues. CDR3 sequence: CASSLLGGNTIYF. The DNA for the CDR3 is TGTGCCAGCAGCTTACTAGGAGGAAACACCATATATTTT.

The chain is built from TRBV6-5 and TRBJ2-7; a possible D gene is TRBD1 (6 bases). V was pared by 6 bases and J by 2 bases, with 14 bases between. Germline CDR1 and CDR2: MNHEY and SVGAGI. This CDR3 is 14 amino acids long. CDR3 protein: CASRTPGQAYEQYF. The DNA of the CDR3 is TGTGCCAGCAGAACTCCGGGACAAGCCTACGAGCAGTACTTC.

The chain has TRBV25-1 and TRBJ1-3; D uncertain. The CDR3 runs to 15 residues. V lost 6 bases, J lost 0 bases, and 12 bases lay in between. Germline CDR1 MGHDK, CDR2 SYGVNS. CDR3 region: CASSPMGSSGNTIYF. CDR3 DNA sequence: TGTGCCAGCAGCCCAATGGGCAGCTCTGGAAACACCATATATTTT.

The chain uses TRBV5-1 and TRBJ2-3; 8 bases line up with TRBD1. The CDR3 runs 15 residues. Germline trimming cut 5 bases from V and 1 base from J; bases unmatched to any gene: 6. Per the germline V gene, CDR1 is SGHRS and CDR2 is YFSETQ. CDR3 sequence reads: CASRAGQGGTDTQYF. CDR3 DNA: TGCGCCAGCAGAGCCGGACAGGGCGGCACAGATACGCAGTATTTT.

This clone appeared a single time. This rearrangement joins TRBV5-1 to TRBJ2-1, with a tentative D call TRBD2 (5 bases). Germline V gene data show CDR1 as SGHRS and CDR2 as YFSETQ. The CDR3 spans 16 residues. Trimming left V 2 bases short and J 0 bases short, with 12 bases between. CDR3 protein: CASSLVPGSSYNEQFF. CDR3 in DNA: TGCGCCAGCAGCTTAGTTCCGGGGAGCTCCTACAATGAGCAGTTCTTC.

About this clone: Other DNA variants within this sample encode the same CDR3. V gene TRBV18 combines with J gene TRBJ2-1, with D perhaps TRBD1 (6 bases). The germline V gene encodes CDR1 KGHSH and CDR2 LQKENI. With 3 bases removed from V and 5 bases from J, the gap between germline ends came to 11 bases. The CDR3 length is 14 residues. CDR3 DNA: TGTGCCAGCTCACCTGGACAGTTTGACAATGAGCAGTTCTTC. The encoded protein is CASSPGQFDNEQFF.

This clone was detected only a few times. The CDR3 loop reads CASSYSSGRDDNEQFF. The CDR3, as DNA: TGTGCCAGCAGTTACTCTAGCGGGAGGGACGACAATGAGCAGTTCTTC. The V call is TRBV6-2 or TRBV6-3, the J call TRBJ2-1, with 11 bases that match TRBD2. The CDR3 runs to 16 residues. Germline CDR1 and CDR2: MNHEY and SVGEGT. V dropped 0 bases and J dropped 5; count of bases not matched to a gene: 3.

V and J are TRBV5-4 and TRBJ2-1, with 11 bases that match TRBD2. Germline loops: CDR1 SGHNT, CDR2 YYREEE (reference sequence). This CDR3 has 15 amino acids. The V gene end was trimmed by 0 bases and the J gene end by 4 bases; junction bases not matched to a gene: 0. The CDR3, as DNA: TGTGCCAGCAGCTTGGCTAGCGGGAGGTACAATGAGCAGTTCTTC. Translated: CASSLASGRYNEQFF.

V gene TRBV30 combines with J gene TRBJ1-5, with D unclear. The CDR3 runs 14 residues. The V end was cut by 3 bases, the J end by 1 base, with 10 bases between. Germline assignment: CDR1 GTSNPN and CDR2 SVGIG (reference sequence). The CDR3 protein is CAWSRFGSNQPQHF. CDR3 sequence (DNA): TGTGCCTGGAGCAGGTTCGGAAGCAATCAGCCCCAGCATTTT. Full variable domain (remainder filled in from reference TRBV30 and TRBJ1-5): SQTIHQWPATLVQPVGSPLSLECTVEGTSNPNLYWYRQAAGRGLQLLFYSVGIGQISSEVPQNLSASRPQDRQFILSSKKLLLSDSGFYLCAWSRFGSNQPQHFGDGTRLSIL.

A remark on this clone: Other DNA sequences in the sample encode the same CDR3. The V and J genes are TRBV6-5 and TRBJ2-2, with TRBD1 matching 7 bases. The germline CDR1 and CDR2 sequences are MNHEY and SVGAGI. The CDR3 has 14 amino acids. Trimming removed 6 bases from V and 2 bases from J; junction bases left unmatched: 3. The CDR3 nucleotides read TGTGCCAGCAGACGGGACAGCAACACCGGGGAGCTGTTTTTT. It is translated as CASRRDSNTGELFF.

This sequence joins TRBV4-1 and TRBJ1-2; 8 bases match TRBD1. This CDR3 is built from 20 residues. In germline, CDR1 is MGHRA, CDR2 YSYEKL. V trimming: 2 bases; J trimming: 2 bases; junction bases outside the gene matches: 19. The CDR3 DNA follows: TGCGCCAGCAGCCAAAATTATACAGGGGGACGGGGGTCGGTAAACTATGGCTACACCTTC. It translates to CASSQNYTGGRGSVNYGYTF.

This rearrangement joins TRBV11-3 to TRBJ2-5; D gene unclear. The CDR3 has 14 amino acids. Looked up from germline, CDR1 is SGHNT and CDR2 is YENEEA. The ends were cut back, 2 bases at V and 2 bases at J, with 9 bases in the middle. Here the CDR3 DNA reads TGTGCCAGCAGCTTAACGGCGGATCAAGAGACCCAGTACTTC. Protein sequence: CASSLTADQETQYF.

This clone was seen only a few times. The rearrangement uses TRBV7-6 and TRBJ2-2; D might be TRBD1 (6 bases). The V end was cut by 5 bases, the J end by 0 bases, with 13 bases between. Germline V lookup: CDR1 SGHVS, CDR2 FNYEAQ. The CDR3 has 16 residues. CDR3 region: CASSQTGPANTGELFF. DNA for the CDR3: TGTGCCAGCAGCCAAACAGGGCCCGCGAACACCGGGGAGCTGTTTTTT.

This clone came up once. The CDR3 nucleotides read TGTGCCAGCAGTTACTCTACGCGGTCAGGGCCCTACGAGCAGTACTTC. Translating gives CASSYSTRSGPYEQYF. The gene calls are TRBV6-5 and TRBJ2-7; D is perhaps TRBD1 (5 bases). V gave up 0 bases and J gave up 2 bases, with 14 bases separating them. This CDR3 is built from 16 residues. Germline V gene sequence: CDR1 MNHEY, CDR2 SVGAGI.

The chain carries TRBV10-3 and TRBJ1-2, with no clear D. The CDR3 has 13 residues. Germline CDR1 and CDR2: ENHRY and SYGVKD. V lost 2 bases, J lost 2 bases, and 6 bases lay in between. The CDR3 bases are TGTGCCATCAGTGAGAACGGGAACTATGGCTACACCTTC. Its protein product is CAISENGNYGYTF.

The V and J genes are TRBV6-4 and TRBJ1-2; 10 bases align to TRBD1. The V segment lost 8 bases and the J segment 6 bases; nucleotides outside the gene matches: 6. Germline V CDR1 and CDR2: MRHNA, SNTAGT. This CDR3 is built from 13 residues. The CDR3 loop is CASRGQGGDGYTF. CDR3 sequence (DNA): TGTGCCAGCCGCGGACAGGGGGGGGATGGCTACACCTTC.

The rearrangement joins TRBV27 to TRBJ2-3; no clear D gene. The CDR3 consists of 16 residues. Trimming took off 5 bases at V and 0 bases at J, with 15 bases between the two ends. The germline CDR1 and CDR2 sequences are MNHEY and SMNVEV (reference sequence). The CDR3 loop reads CASSGSRHGSTDTQYF. The CDR3 DNA sequence: TGTGCCAGCAGTGGATCGCGGCACGGTAGCACAGATACGCAGTATTTT.

The chain couples TRBV15 to TRBJ1-4; D not resolved. CDR1 is LNHNV and CDR2 is YYDKDF in the germline V gene (reference sequence). The germline V and J ends were trimmed by 8 bases and 8 bases, with 18 bases remaining between them. CDR3 length equals 14 residues. Written as DNA, the CDR3 is TGTGCCACCTCCTCGAATCCTCGGGAGGAAAAACTGTTTTTT. It specifies CATSSNPREEKLFF.

The gene calls are TRBV7-2 and TRBJ1-1, with D uncertain. Germline CDR1 is SGHTA and CDR2 is FQGNSA. V was clipped by 2 bases and J by 0 bases, with 7 bases between them. This CDR3 has 14 residues. CDR3 region: CASSLKRLNTEAFF. The CDR3 DNA reads as TGTGCCAGCAGCTTAAAGAGGCTGAACACTGAAGCTTTCTTT.

The chain employs TRBV7-8 and TRBJ1-4; 11 positions agree with TRBD1. Losses at the gene ends were 5 bases for V and 7 bases for J; bases not matched to a gene: 6. Germline CDR1 SGHVS, CDR2 FQNEAQ. This CDR3 has 15 amino acids. CDR3 DNA sequence: TGTGCCAGCAGCCAGGACAGGGGGCTTCCTGAAAAACTGTTTTTT. Encoded protein: CASSQDRGLPEKLFF.

This sequence joins TRBV29-1 and TRBJ1-1, with 11 bases matching TRBD1. There are 13 residues in the CDR3. CDR1 is SQVTM, CDR2 ANQGSEA, per germline. V lost 6 bases and J lost 6; bases outside the gene matches: 6. CDR3 coding DNA: TGCAGCGTGGGGACAGGGGGTGTGCCTGAAGCTTTCTTT. Amino acid sequence: CSVGTGGVPEAFF.

The chain links TRBV29-1 to TRBJ2-4; unclear D gene. CDR1 is SQVTM, CDR2 ANQGSEA, per germline. The CDR3 totals 13 residues. Deletions cut 6 bases from V and 0 bases from J, with 9 bases between. The CDR3 loop is CSVQKIAKNIQYF. The CDR3 coding sequence is TGCAGCGTACAGAAGATAGCCAAAAACATTCAGTACTTC.

This chain links TRBV30 with TRBJ2-5, with 7 bases identical to TRBD1. The CDR3 loop spans 15 amino acids. Per germline, CDR1 GTSNPN and CDR2 SVGIG (reference sequence). V gave up 3 bases and J gave up 0 bases; unmatched junction bases: 7. The CDR3 DNA reads TGTGCCTGGAGGGGGGACAGACCATACCAAGAGACCCAGTACTTC. Translating it yields CAWRGDRPYQETQYF.

This chain uses TRBV13 with TRBJ2-7; 7 nucleotides agree with TRBD2. The CDR3 is made up of 16 amino acids. The ends lost 2 bases at V and 0 bases at J; junction bases unmatched: 7. CDR1 is PRHDT, CDR2 FYEKMQ, per germline (reference sequence). In DNA form, the CDR3 reads TGTGCCAGCAGCTTAAGGCTAGCGGTAGGCTCCTACGAGCAGTACTTC. It specifies CASSLRLAVGSYEQYF.

This chain uses TRBV7-3 with TRBJ2-1, with 8 positions matching TRBD2. CDR1 and CDR2 from the germline V gene are SGHTA and FQGTGA. The V and J ends lost 1 base and 4 bases, in that order; junction bases with no gene match: 3. This CDR3 spans 15 amino acids. The CDR3 loop is CASSLNGREYNEQFF. The CDR3 DNA reads TGTGCCAGCAGCTTAAACGGGAGGGAATACAATGAGCAGTTCTTC.